This entry lists 3 T cell receptor beta chains sequenced from one sample in a study of CD4 and CD8 cells across lung adenocarcinoma regions. TCRdb re-called the PCR reads with MiXCR, one entry per CDR3 protein. The sample records under 4,000 distinct CDR3 sequences, approximately 60% being singletons. The sample comprised CD8+ T cells from the margin of a lung tumor. The receptors were gathered from a female donor with lung adenocarcinoma. The CD4 and CD8 labels of this study may be unreliable.

Notes on this clonotype: At one boundary the junction diverges from the germline segment, which might be a read error. This chain's CDR3 is CASSHRAGGAGGRDQETQYF. CDR3 nucleotides: TGTGCCAGCAGTCACCGGGCGGGGGGAGCCGGGGGCCGTGACCAAGAGACTCAGTACTTC. V is TRBV12-3 or TRBV12-4 and J is TRBJ2-5; 8 bases are a match to TRBD2. CDR3 length: 20 residues.

Details on this clonotype: Its ends do not fully match the called genes, so a read error is possible. This chain connects TRBV6-1 to TRBJ2-4; 7 bases match TRBD2. CDR3 length: 19 amino acids. Germline CDR1 MNHNS, CDR2 SASEGT. The CDR3 DNA reads as TGTGCCAGCAGGTCCGCCCGTTTCGGGGGGAAAGGAGCCAAAAACACGCAGTATTTC. Amino acids: CASRSARFGGKGAKNTQYF.

Note on this clonotype: At one end the junction does not follow the germline gene, possibly because of a read error. The CDR3 here is CAGLGGGDQETQYF. The CDR3 DNA sequence: TGTGCGGGCCTTGGCGGCGGTGACCAAGAGACGCAGTACTTC. The chain joins TRBV6-4 to TRBJ2-5; D not resolved. The germline CDR1 and CDR2 sequences are MRHNA and SNTAGT. This CDR3 has 14 residues.